This TCR beta chain was sequenced in a study of lymphopenia after photon versus proton radiotherapy. Whole-study findings and limits: Relative stability marked proton patients; photon patients lost diversity and naive cells. After the lymphocyte nadir, photon-treated repertoires showed oligoclonal expansion, especially of CD8+ Temra cells. A bigger post-nadir fall in TCR diversity correlated inversely with survival time in deceased patients.

About this clone itself: Its antigen is as yet unknown.

The CDR3 length is 13 residues. Trimming stripped 0 bases from V and 5 bases from J, with 8 bases between. Germline CDR1 SGDLS, CDR2 YYNGEE. Method: immunoSEQ multiplex PCR; TCRdb's copy keeps in-frame clones and lacks some. Of around 20,000 clones in the sample, 80% to 90% were seen once. The material was peripheral blood, obtained from a patient treated with proton-based radiotherapy. The V call is TRBV9, the J call TRBJ1-1; no reliable D call. The TCR sequence derives from an older man with esophageal cancer. In DNA, the CDR3 is TGTGCCAGCAGCGTAGTGGTAGGGACTGAAGCTTTCTTT. It codes for CASSVVVGTEAFF.